Sequencing of this T cell receptor (beta chain) was carried out in a study of T cell responses to AZD1222 COVID-19 vaccine. Germline lookup yields CDR1 MNHEY and CDR2 SVGAGI. The CDR3 sequence is 12 residues long. The germline V and J ends were trimmed by 9 bases and 6 bases, with 15 bases remaining between them. Method: immunoSEQ multiplex PCR; TCRdb's copy keeps in-frame clones and lacks some. Counted here are tens of thousands of clones, roughly 91% occurring once; the ten biggest clones make up around 4.8%. About this clone itself: Its antigen is as yet unknown.

General study results and limits: Donors were chiefly white British, with a greater number of females, and clonal diversity was perhaps underestimated. Spike regions recognized by vaccine-associated CD4 TCRs spanned the protein, led by 160-218 and 743-854. Rises in breadth and depth of Spike-specific TCRs came after two AZD1222 doses.

V and J are TRBV6-5 and TRBJ2-7; maybe TRBD1 (6 bases). The material was peripheral blood, obtained 28 days after the second dose of the MenACWY control vaccine. This receptor was obtained from an adult who received the MenACWY meningococcal vaccine as a control. CDR3 in DNA: TGTGCCAGTTCCCAGGGGTACGGCGAGCAGTACTTC. Protein: CASSQGYGEQYF.